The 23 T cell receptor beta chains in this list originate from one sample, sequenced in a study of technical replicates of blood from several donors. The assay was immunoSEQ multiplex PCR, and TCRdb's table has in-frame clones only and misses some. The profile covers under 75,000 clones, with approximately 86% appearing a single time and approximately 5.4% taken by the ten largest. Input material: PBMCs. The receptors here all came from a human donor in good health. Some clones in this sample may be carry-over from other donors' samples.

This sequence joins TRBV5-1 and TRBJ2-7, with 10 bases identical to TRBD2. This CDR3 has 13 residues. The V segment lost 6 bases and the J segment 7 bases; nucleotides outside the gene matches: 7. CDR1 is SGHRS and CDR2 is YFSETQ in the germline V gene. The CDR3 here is CASNPSGREEQYF. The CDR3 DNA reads TGCGCCAGCAACCCCAGCGGGAGGGAGGAGCAGTACTTC. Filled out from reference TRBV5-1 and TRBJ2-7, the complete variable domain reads KAGVTQTPRYLIKTRGQQVTLSCSPISGHRSVSWYQQTPGQGLQFLFEYFSETQRNKGNFPGRFSGRQFSNSRSEMNVSTLELGDSALYLCASNPSGREEQYFGPGTRLTVT.

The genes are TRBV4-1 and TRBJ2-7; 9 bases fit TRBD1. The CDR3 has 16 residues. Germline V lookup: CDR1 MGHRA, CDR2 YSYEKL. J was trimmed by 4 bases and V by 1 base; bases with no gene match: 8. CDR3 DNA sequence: TGCGCCAGCAGCCAAGGGGGGACAGGGAGAACATACGAGCAGTACTTC. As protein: CASSQGGTGRTYEQYF.

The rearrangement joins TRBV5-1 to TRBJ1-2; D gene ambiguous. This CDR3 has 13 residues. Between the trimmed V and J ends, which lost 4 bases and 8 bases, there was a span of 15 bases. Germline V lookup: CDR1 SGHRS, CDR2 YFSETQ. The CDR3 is CASSVDPARGYTF. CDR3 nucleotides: TGCGCCAGCAGCGTGGATCCCGCGAGGGGCTACACCTTC. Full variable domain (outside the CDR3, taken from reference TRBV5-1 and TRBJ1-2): KAGVTQTPRYLIKTRGQQVTLSCSPISGHRSVSWYQQTPGQGLQFLFEYFSETQRNKGNFPGRFSGRQFSNSRSEMNVSTLELGDSALYLCASSVDPARGYTFGSGTRLTVV.

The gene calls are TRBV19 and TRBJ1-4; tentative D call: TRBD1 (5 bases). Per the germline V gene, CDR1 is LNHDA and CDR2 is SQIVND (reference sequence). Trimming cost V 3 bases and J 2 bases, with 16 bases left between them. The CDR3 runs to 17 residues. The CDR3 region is CASSIKFRVSTNEKLFF. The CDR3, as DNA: TGTGCCAGTAGTATTAAGTTCAGGGTTTCGACTAATGAAAAACTGTTTTTT.

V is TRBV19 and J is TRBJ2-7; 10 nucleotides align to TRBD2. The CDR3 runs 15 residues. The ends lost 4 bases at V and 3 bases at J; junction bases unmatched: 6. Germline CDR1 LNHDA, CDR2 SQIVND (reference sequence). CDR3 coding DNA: TGTGCCAGTAGTAGAGGACTAGCGGAGGGCTACGAGCAGTACTTC. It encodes CASSRGLAEGYEQYF.

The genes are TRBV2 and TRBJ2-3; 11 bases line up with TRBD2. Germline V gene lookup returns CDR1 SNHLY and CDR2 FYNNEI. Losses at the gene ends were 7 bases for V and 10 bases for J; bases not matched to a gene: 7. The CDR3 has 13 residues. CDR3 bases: TGTGCCAGCACTAGCGGGGGGTCTCGAGCGCAGTATTTT. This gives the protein CASTSGGSRAQYF. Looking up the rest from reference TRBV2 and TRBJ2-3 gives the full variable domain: EPEVTQTPSHQVTQMGQEVILRCVPISNHLYFYWYRQILGQKVEFLVSFYNNEISEKSEIFDDQFSVERPDGSNFTLKIRSTKLEDSAMYFCASTSGGSRAQYFGPGTRLTVL.

The CDR3: CASTVGTARTDTQYF. In DNA, the CDR3 is TGTGCCAGTACCGTAGGGACAGCTCGCACAGATACGCAGTATTTT. This rearrangement joins TRBV19 to TRBJ2-3; TRBD1 matches at 7 bases. Germline assignment: CDR1 LNHDA and CDR2 SQIVND (reference sequence). The ends lost 7 bases at V and 1 base at J; junction bases unmatched: 8. This CDR3 is 15 amino acids long. Full variable domain (remainder filled in from reference TRBV19 and TRBJ2-3): DGGITQSPKYLFRKEGQNVTLSCEQNLNHDAMYWYRQDPGQGLRLIYYSQIVNDFQKGDIAEGYSVSREKKESFPLTVTSAQKNPTAFYLCASTVGTARTDTQYFGPGTRLTVL.

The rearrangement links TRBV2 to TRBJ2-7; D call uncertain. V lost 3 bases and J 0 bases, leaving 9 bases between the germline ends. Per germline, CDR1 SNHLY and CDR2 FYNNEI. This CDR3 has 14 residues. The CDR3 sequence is CASSEALSSYEQYF. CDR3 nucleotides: TGTGCCAGCAGTGAGGCCTTAAGCTCCTACGAGCAGTACTTC.

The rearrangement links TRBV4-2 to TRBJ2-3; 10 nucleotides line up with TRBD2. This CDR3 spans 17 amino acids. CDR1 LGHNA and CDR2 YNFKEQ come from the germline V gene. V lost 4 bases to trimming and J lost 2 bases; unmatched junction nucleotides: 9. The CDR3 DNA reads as TGTGCCAGCAGCCCAAAGGGTCTAGCGGGGGACACAGATACGCAGTATTTT. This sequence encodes CASSPKGLAGDTDTQYF.

The CDR3 protein is CASSLGPVTNSPLHF. The CDR3 DNA reads TGTGCCAGCAGCTTAGGCCCGGTGACAAATTCACCCCTCCACTTT. The rearrangement links TRBV7-2 to TRBJ1-6; D gene unclear. Germline CDR1 is SGHTA and CDR2 is FQGNSA. The V end lost 1 base, the J end lost 7 bases, and 11 bases lay between the germline ends. The CDR3 is made up of 15 amino acids.

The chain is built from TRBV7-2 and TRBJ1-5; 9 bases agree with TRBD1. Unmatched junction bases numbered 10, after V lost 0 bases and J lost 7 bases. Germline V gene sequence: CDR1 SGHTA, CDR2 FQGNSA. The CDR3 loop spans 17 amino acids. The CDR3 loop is CASSLASPGTGKQPQHF. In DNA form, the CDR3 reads TGTGCCAGCAGCTTAGCCTCCCCCGGGACAGGGAAGCAGCCCCAGCATTTT.

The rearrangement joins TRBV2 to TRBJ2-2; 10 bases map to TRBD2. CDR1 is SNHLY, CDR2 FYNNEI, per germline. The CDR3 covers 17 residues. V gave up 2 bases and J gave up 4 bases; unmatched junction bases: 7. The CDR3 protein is CASSEYTSGAVTGELFF. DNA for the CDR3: TGTGCCAGCAGTGAATATACTAGCGGGGCGGTCACCGGGGAGCTGTTTTTT. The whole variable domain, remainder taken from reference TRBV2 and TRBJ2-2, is EPEVTQTPSHQVTQMGQEVILRCVPISNHLYFYWYRQILGQKVEFLVSFYNNEISEKSEIFDDQFSVERPDGSNFTLKIRSTKLEDSAMYFCASSEYTSGAVTGELFFGEGSRLTVL.

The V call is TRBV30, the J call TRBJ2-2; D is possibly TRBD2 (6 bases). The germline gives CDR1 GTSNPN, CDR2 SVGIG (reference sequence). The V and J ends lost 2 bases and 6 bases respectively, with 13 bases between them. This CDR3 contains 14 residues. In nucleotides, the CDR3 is TGTGCCTGGAGTAAGGAGGGCCCTCCCGGGGAGCTGTTTTTT. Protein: CAWSKEGPPGELFF.

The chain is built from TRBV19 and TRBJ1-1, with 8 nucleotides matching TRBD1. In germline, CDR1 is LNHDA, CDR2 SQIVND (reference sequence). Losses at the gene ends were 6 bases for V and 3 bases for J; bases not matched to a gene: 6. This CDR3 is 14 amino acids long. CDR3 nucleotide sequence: TGTGCCAGTAGCCGGGGACAGGTCCACACTGAAGCTTTCTTT. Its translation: CASSRGQVHTEAFF. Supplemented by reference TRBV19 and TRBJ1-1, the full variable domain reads DGGITQSPKYLFRKEGQNVTLSCEQNLNHDAMYWYRQDPGQGLRLIYYSQIVNDFQKGDIAEGYSVSREKKESFPLTVTSAQKNPTAFYLCASSRGQVHTEAFFGQGTRLTVV.

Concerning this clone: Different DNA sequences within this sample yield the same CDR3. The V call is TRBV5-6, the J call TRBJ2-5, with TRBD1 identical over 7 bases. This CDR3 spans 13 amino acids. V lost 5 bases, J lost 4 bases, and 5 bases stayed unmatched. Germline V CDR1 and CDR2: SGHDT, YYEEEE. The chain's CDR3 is CASSPDRVETQYF. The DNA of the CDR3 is TGTGCCAGCAGTCCTGACAGGGTAGAGACCCAGTACTTC.

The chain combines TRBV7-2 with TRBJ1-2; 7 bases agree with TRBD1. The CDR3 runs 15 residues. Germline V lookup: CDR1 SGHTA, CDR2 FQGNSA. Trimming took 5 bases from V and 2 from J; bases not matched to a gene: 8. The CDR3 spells CASSPGGTVNYGYTF. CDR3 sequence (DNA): TGTGCCAGCAGCCCCGGAGGGACAGTGAACTATGGCTACACCTTC.

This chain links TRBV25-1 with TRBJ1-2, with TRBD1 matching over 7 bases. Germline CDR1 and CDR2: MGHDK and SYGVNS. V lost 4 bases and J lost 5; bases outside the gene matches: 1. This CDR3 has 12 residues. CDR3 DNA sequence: TGTGCCAGCAGTGCACAGGGGTATGGCTACACCTTC. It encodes CASSAQGYGYTF.

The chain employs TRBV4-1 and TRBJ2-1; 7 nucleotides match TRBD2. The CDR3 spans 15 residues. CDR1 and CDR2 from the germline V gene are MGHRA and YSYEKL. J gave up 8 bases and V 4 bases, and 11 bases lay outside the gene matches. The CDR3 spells CASSRPGGLGDEQFF. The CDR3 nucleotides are TGCGCCAGCAGCCGGCCGGGGGGTCTCGGCGATGAGCAGTTCTTC.

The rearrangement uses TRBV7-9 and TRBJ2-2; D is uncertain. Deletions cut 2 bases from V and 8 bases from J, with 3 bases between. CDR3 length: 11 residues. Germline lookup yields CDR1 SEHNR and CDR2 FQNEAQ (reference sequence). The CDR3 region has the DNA TGTGCCAGCAGCTTATTAGGGGAGCTGTTTTTT. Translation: CASSLLGELFF.

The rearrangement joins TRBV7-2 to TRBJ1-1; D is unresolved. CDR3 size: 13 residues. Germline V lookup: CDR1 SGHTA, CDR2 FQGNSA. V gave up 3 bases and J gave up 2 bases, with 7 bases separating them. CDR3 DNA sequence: TGTGCCAGCAGCTTGTGGGCCAACACTGAAGCTTTCTTT. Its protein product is CASSLWANTEAFF. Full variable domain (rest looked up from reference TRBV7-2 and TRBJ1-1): GAGVSQSPSNKVTEKGKDVELRCDPISGHTALYWYRQSLGQGLEFLIYFQGNSAPDKSGLPSDRFSAERTGGSVSTLTIQRTQQEDSAVYLCASSLWANTEAFFGQGTRLTVV.

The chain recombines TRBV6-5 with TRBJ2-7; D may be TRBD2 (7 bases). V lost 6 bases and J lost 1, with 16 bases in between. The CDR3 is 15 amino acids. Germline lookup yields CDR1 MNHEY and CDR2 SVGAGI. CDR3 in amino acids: CASSSGGAASYEQYF. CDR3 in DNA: TGTGCCAGCAGCTCTGGGGGGGCAGCGTCCTACGAGCAGTACTTC.

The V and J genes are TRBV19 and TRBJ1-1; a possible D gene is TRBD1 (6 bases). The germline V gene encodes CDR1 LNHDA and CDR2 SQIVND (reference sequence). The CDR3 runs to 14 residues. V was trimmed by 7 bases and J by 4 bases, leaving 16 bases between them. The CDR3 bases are TGTGCCAGTACCACCGAACAGGGTTTCACTGAAGCTTTCTTT. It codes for CASTTEQGFTEAFF.

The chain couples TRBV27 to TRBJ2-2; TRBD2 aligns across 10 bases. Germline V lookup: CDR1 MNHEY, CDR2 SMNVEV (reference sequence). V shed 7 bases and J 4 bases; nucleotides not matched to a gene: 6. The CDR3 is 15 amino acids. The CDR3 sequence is CASNPAGGGTGELFF. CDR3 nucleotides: TGTGCCAGCAACCCAGCGGGAGGGGGCACCGGGGAGCTGTTTTTT.